Each of the 3 T cell receptor beta chains below was sequenced from the same sample in a study of cytomegalovirus exposure and HLA in healthy donors. With 60 Vbeta and 13 Jbeta primers, the PCR was carried out. The repertoire was sequenced with immunoSEQ multiplex PCR; TCRdb's copy has only in-frame clones and lacks some. Of some 130,000 clones in the sample, 79% were seen once. The sample was PBMCs. The receptors here all came from a female donor in good health and CMV-seronegative.

The chain joins TRBV2 to TRBJ1-1; D gene unclear. The length of the CDR3 is 11 residues. V shed 7 bases and J shed 4 bases, with 7 bases lying between them. In germline, CDR1 is SNHLY, CDR2 FYNNEI. Written as DNA, the CDR3 is TGTGCCAGCACAGTAGCCACTGAAGCTTTCTTT. The encoded protein is CASTVATEAFF. Supplemented by reference TRBV2 and TRBJ1-1, the full variable domain reads EPEVTQTPSHQVTQMGQEVILRCVPISNHLYFYWYRQILGQKVEFLVSFYNNEISEKSEIFDDQFSVERPDGSNFTLKIRSTKLEDSAMYFCASTVATEAFFGQGTRLTVV.

In this sample, this clone turned up once. The chain carries TRBV28 and TRBJ2-5; 8 nucleotides align to TRBD1. Trimming at V came to 4 bases and at J to 5 bases, leaving 12 bases not matched to a gene. In germline, CDR1 is MDHEN, CDR2 SYDVKM. CDR3 length: 16 amino acids. CDR3 protein: CASSSPRTGLVETQYF. In DNA form, the CDR3 reads TGTGCCAGCAGTTCCCCAAGGACAGGGCTCGTGGAGACCCAGTACTTC.

Only a few counts were recorded for this clone. The V call is TRBV29-1, the J call TRBJ1-1; 9 positions match TRBD1. Trimming at V came to 7 bases and at J to 1 base, leaving 4 bases not matched to a gene. In germline, CDR1 is SQVTM, CDR2 ANQGSEA. CDR3 length equals 13 residues. Written as DNA, the CDR3 is TGCAGCGGGATGGGACAGGGGAACACTGAAGCTTTCTTT. Residues: CSGMGQGNTEAFF.